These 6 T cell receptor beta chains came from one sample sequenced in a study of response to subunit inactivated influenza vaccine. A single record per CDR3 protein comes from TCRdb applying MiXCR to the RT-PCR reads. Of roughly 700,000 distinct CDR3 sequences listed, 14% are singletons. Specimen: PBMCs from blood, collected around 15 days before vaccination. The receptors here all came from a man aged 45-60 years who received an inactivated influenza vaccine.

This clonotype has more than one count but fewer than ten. The chain's CDR3 is CASSSGESSTDTQYF. The CDR3, as DNA: TGTGCCAGCAGTTCCGGCGAGTCTAGCACAGATACGCAGTATTTT. The V and J genes are TRBV12-3 or TRBV12-4 and TRBJ2-3, with unresolved D. The CDR3 has 15 amino acids. The germline V and J ends were trimmed by 4 bases and 0 bases, with 11 bases remaining between them.

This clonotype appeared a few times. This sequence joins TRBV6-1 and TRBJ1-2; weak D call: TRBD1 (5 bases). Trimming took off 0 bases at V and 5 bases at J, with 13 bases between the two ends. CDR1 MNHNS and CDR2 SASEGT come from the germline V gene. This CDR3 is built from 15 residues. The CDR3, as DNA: TGTGCCAGCAGTGAAGCCCCTTCCCCAGGGTATGGCTACACCTTC. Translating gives CASSEAPSPGYGYTF.

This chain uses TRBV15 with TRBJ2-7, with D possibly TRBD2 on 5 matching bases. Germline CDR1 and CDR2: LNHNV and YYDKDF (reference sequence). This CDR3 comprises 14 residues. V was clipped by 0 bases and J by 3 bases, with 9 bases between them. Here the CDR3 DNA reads TGTGCCACCAGCAGAGATCGAGGGATCTACGAGCAGTACTTC. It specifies CATSRDRGIYEQYF.

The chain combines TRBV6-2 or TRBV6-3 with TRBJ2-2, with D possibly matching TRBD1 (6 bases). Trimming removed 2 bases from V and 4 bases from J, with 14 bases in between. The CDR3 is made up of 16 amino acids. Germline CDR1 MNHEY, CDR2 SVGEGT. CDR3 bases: TGTGCCAGCAGTTACCGGTCTGGGGGCGTCACCGGGGAGCTGTTTTTT. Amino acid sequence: CASSYRSGGVTGELFF.

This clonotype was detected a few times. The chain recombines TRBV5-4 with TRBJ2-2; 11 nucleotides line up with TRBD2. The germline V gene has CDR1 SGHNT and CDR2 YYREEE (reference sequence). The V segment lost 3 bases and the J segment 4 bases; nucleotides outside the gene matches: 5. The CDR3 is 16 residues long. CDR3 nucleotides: TGTGCCAGCAGCTCGACTAGCGGGACTCTCACCGGGGAGCTGTTTTTT. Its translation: CASSSTSGTLTGELFF. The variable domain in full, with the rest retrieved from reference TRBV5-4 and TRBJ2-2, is ETGVTQSPTHLIKTRGQQVTLRCSSQSGHNTVSWYQQALGQGPQFIFQYYREEENGRGNFPPRFSGLQFPNYSSELNVNALELDDSALYLCASSSTSGTLTGELFFGEGSRLTVL.

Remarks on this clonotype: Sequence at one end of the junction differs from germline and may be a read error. The DNA for the CDR3 is TGTGGCAGCAGCCAATCGGGGGCCCTCTCCTACGAGCAGTACTTC. This encodes CGSSQSGALSYEQYF. This sequence joins TRBV3-1 and TRBJ2-7; D could derive from TRBD1 or TRBD2 (6 bases each). The V gene's germline CDR1 is LGHDT and CDR2 YNNKEL (reference sequence). This CDR3 contains 15 residues.